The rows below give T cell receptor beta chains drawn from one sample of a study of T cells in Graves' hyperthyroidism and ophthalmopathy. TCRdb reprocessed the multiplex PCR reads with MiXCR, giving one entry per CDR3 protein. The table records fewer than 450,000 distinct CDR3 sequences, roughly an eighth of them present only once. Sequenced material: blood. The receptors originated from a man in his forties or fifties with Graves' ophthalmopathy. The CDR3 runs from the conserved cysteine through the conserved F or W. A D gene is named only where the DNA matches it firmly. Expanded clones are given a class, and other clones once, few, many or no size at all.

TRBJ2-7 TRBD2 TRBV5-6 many CASSFGLAESSYEQYF TGTGCCAGCAGCTTTGGACTAGCCGAGAGCTCCTACGAGCAGTACTTC
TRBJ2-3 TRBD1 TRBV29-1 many CSVGRGRSDTQYF TGCAGCGTTGGCAGGGGGCGTTCAGATACGCAGTATTTT
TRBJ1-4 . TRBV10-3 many CAISEHEANRDEKLFF TGTGCCATCAGTGAGCACGAAGCTAACAGGGATGAAAAACTGTTTTTT
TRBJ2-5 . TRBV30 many CAWSEDAETQYF TGTGCCTGGAGCGAGGATGCAGAGACCCAGTACTTC
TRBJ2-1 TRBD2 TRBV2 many CASSETSTGGGYEQFF TGTGCCAGCAGTGAAACGTCGACGGGAGGGGGGTATGAGCAGTTCTTC
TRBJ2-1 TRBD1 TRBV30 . CAWSVRRGPYNEQFF TGTGCCTGGAGTGTACGCAGGGGGCCCTACAATGAGCAGTTCTTC
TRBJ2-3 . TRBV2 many CASTAYTSTDTQYF TGTGCCAGCACCGCATACACTAGCACAGATACGCAGTATTTT
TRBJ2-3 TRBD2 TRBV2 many CASFLASGSSDTQYF TGTGCCAGCTTTCTGGCTAGCGGGAGCTCAGATACGCAGTATTTT
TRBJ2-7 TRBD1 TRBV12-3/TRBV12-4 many CASSFGTGPYEQYF TGTGCCAGCAGTTTCGGGACAGGGCCATACGAGCAGTACTTC
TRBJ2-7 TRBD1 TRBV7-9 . CASSNLGTAFYEQYF TGTGCCAGCAGCAACCTCGGGACAGCTTTCTACGAGCAGTACTTC
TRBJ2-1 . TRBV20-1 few CSARETSFPFF TGCAGTGCTAGAGAGACCTCTTTTCCGTTCTTC
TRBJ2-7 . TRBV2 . CASCGQLYEQYF TGTGCCAGCTGTGGACAGCTCTACGAGCAGTACTTC
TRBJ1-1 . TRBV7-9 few CASAPSGGNTEAFF TGTGCCAGCGCCCCATCGGGGGGTAACACTGAAGCTTTCTTT
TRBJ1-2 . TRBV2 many CASSEERQGLGYGYTF TGTGCCAGCAGTGAAGAGAGGCAGGGGCTGGGCTATGGCTACACCTTC
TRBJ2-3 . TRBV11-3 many CASSRRLGGGTDTQYF TGTGCCAGCAGCAGACGACTGGGTGGTGGAACAGATACGCAGTATTTT
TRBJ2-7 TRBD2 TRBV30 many CAWSVRRTSVEQYF TGTGCCTGGAGTGTCCGACGGACTAGTGTCGAGCAGTACTTC
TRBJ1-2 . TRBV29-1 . CSAPQEYGYTF TGCAGCGCTCCCCAAGAATATGGCTACACCTTC
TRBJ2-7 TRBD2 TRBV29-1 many CSVLLAGGYEQYF TGCAGCGTGCTACTAGCGGGAGGCTACGAGCAGTACTTC
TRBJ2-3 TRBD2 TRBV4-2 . CASSQDPSAGITDTQYF TGTGCCAGCAGCCAAGATCCCTCAGCGGGAATTACAGATACGCAGTATTTT
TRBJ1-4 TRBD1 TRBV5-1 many CASSWGQALPATNEKLFF TGCGCCAGCAGCTGGGGACAGGCACTCCCTGCAACTAATGAAAAACTGTTTTTT
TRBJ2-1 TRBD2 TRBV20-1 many CSVVSGSRGNEQFF TGCAGTGTCGTTAGCGGGAGTCGAGGCAATGAGCAGTTCTTC
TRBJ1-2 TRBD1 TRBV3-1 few CASSHPPRQGGANYGYTF TGTGCCAGCAGCCACCCCCCACGACAGGGGGGGGCTAACTATGGCTACACCTTC
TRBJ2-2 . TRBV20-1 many CSARRSNTGELFF TGCAGTGCTAGAAGGTCGAACACCGGGGAGCTGTTTTTT
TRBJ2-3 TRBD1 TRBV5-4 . CASTLGQGPTDTQYF TGTGCCAGCACCCTAGGACAGGGCCCCACAGATACGCAGTATTTT
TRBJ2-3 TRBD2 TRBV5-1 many CASTPTGGRGIDTQYF TGCGCCAGCACCCCCACCGGCGGGAGAGGGATAGATACGCAGTATTTT